This TCR beta chain was profiled in a study of OX40 agonist ivuxolimab in advanced cancers. Study-level information: Patients took ivuxolimab, an agonistic anti-OX40 (CD134) antibody. Study conclusions and caveats: Nonresponders included some who also had low normalized T-cell clonal expansion.

Here immunoSEQ multiplex PCR was the method, and the copy in TCRdb shows in-frame clones only, minus some. The sample includes tens of thousands of clones, 91% of them seen just once. Details on this clone: Its antigen is unknown.

Looked up from germline, CDR1 is LGHNA and CDR2 is YNFKEQ. This CDR3 is built from 15 residues. Trimming removed 1 base at V and 0 bases at J, with 8 bases between. The chain carries TRBV4-2 and TRBJ2-3; no clear D. The source of this sequence is an adult with an advanced solid tumor such as melanoma, head and neck, liver or kidney cancer. The specimen was CD4+ or CD8+ T cells sorted from blood, collected in a trial of the OX40 agonist ivuxolimab. CDR3 nucleotide sequence: TGTGCCAGCAGCCAAGTGGACCCCAGCACAGATACGCAGTATTTT. Translated, it gives CASSQVDPSTDTQYF.